This T cell receptor (beta chain) was captured by sequencing in a study of memory CD4+ T cells and cytomegalovirus serostatus. As to this clone: Its specificity is not known.

The study, taken as a whole, reports: A US-trained random forest predicted CMV serostatus with median AUC around 0.93.

The V gene's germline CDR1 is SGHNT and CDR2 YYREEE (reference sequence). The V end was cut by 3 bases, the J end by 8 bases, with 20 bases between. This CDR3 is built from 15 residues. Single viable CD3+CD4+CD8-CD45RO+ cells were sorted as the memory CD4+ T cells. CD4+ T cells were isolated by positive magnetic selection. Profiling relied on immunoSEQ multiplex PCR, and the TCRdb table lists in-frame clones only, not all of them. In the table there are 84,000 or so clones, over 80% of which are singletons. The receptor's source is an adult in good health and CMV-seronegative. The rearrangement joins TRBV5-4 to TRBJ1-2, with D possibly being TRBD1 (5 bases). Sequenced sample: memory CD4+ T cells from blood. DNA for the CDR3: TGTGCCAGCAGCTCATCCCGGGGGGGAGGTGAGGGCTACACCTTC. Encoded protein: CASSSSRGGGEGYTF.